One T cell receptor (beta chain) is described in this entry. V gave up 9 bases and J gave up 4 bases; unmatched junction bases: 16. The CDR3 totals 17 residues. Germline V gene data show CDR1 as SEHNR and CDR2 as FQNEAQ (reference sequence). This record belongs to a study of cytomegalovirus exposure and HLA in healthy donors. The primer mix had 60 Vbeta and 13 Jbeta primers. Data came from immunoSEQ multiplex PCR; TCRdb stores just in-frame clones and leaves some out. The repertoire consists of some 150,000 clones, with more than 75% occurring once and the leading ten covering approximately 0.99%. This chain uses TRBV7-9 with TRBJ2-4; 9 bases fit TRBD1. This sequence originates from a male donor in good health and CMV-seronegative. The sequenced sample consisted of PBMCs. The CDR3 is CASNHVQAGTGKNIQYF. CDR3 nucleotide sequence: TGTGCCAGTAACCATGTCCAAGCCGGGACAGGGAAAAACATTCAGTACTTC.